Each of the 21 T cell receptor beta chains below was sequenced from the same sample in a study of T-cell reconstitution after alpha-beta-depleted transplantation in children. Unique molecular identifiers were incorporated during preparation of the TCRbeta library. In TCRdb, the PCR reads were re-called with MiXCR into one record per CDR3 protein. The sample yields 200,000 to 250,000 distinct CDR3 sequences, about 9.5% seen once. Material: PBMCs from the stem cell graft donor, obtained from the stem cell graft. The source is a human donor who donated a stem cell graft to a child with acute lymphoblastic leukemia.

The chain employs TRBV5-1 and TRBJ2-7; no clear D gene. CDR1 and CDR2 from the germline V gene are SGHRS and YFSETQ. Trimming removed 0 bases at V and 3 bases at J, with 16 bases between. This CDR3 spans 16 amino acids. This chain's CDR3 is CASSLGVSLTYYEQYF. CDR3 sequence (DNA): TGCGCCAGCAGCTTGGGGGTCAGCCTCACTTACTACGAGCAGTACTTC. Full variable domain (outside the CDR3, taken from reference TRBV5-1 and TRBJ2-7): KAGVTQTPRYLIKTRGQQVTLSCSPISGHRSVSWYQQTPGQGLQFLFEYFSETQRNKGNFPGRFSGRQFSNSRSEMNVSTLELGDSALYLCASSLGVSLTYYEQYFGPGTRLTVT.

This clonotype was recorded at least ten times. This chain links TRBV7-2 with TRBJ1-2; weak D call: TRBD1 (6 bases). In germline, CDR1 is SGHTA, CDR2 FQGNSA. With 6 bases removed from V and 1 base from J, the gap between germline ends came to 15 bases. The CDR3 runs to 15 residues. CDR3 sequence: CASSSSGDHNYGYTF. CDR3 DNA sequence: TGTGCCAGCAGTTCCTCAGGGGATCATAACTATGGCTACACCTTC.

The chain is built from TRBV7-8 and TRBJ2-3; 7 positions agree with TRBD2. The CDR3 consists of 15 residues. With 5 bases clipped from V and 1 base from J, the junction kept 6 bases outside the gene matches. From germline, CDR1 is SGHVS and CDR2 FQNEAQ. The CDR3 sequence is CASSLGLIRTDTQYF. CDR3 DNA: TGTGCCAGCAGCCTGGGACTAATTCGCACAGATACGCAGTATTTT.

V usage is TRBV2 and J usage is TRBJ1-6; D gene ambiguous. The length of the CDR3 is 12 residues. CDR1 SNHLY and CDR2 FYNNEI come from the germline V gene. V was clipped by 8 bases and J by 6 bases, with 8 bases between them. The CDR3, as DNA: TGTGCCAGCCGACGGCTTAATTCACCCCTCCACTTT. It translates to CASRRLNSPLHF.

The rearrangement joins TRBV5-1 to TRBJ2-1; TRBD2 matches at 7 bases. Germline CDR1 SGHRS, CDR2 YFSETQ. The CDR3 sequence is 15 residues long. V lost 1 base, J lost 4 bases, and 5 bases stayed unmatched. The CDR3 DNA sequence: TGCGCCAGCAGCTTGAGGCGGGGGATATACAATGAGCAGTTCTTC. Its translation is CASSLRRGIYNEQFF.

V usage is TRBV20-1 and J usage is TRBJ2-1; the D call may be TRBD1 or TRBD2 (5 bases each). Germline V gene sequence: CDR1 DFQATT, CDR2 SNEGSKA (reference sequence). The length of the CDR3 is 15 residues. The V gene lost 4 bases and the J gene lost 7 bases, with 20 bases spanning the gap. The CDR3 bases are TGCAGTGCTATCTTGGTATCCGGGGCCTCGAATGAGCAGTTCTTC. As protein: CSAILVSGASNEQFF.

In the case of this clonotype: A read error may account for a junction end that differs from germline. DNA of the CDR3: TGCTGTGCCTATGAACCGGGACAGGGGGCCGGTTTGGGCTACACCTTC. Its translation: CCAYEPGQGAGLGYTF. This chain links TRBV20-1 with TRBJ1-2; TRBD1 matches at 12 bases. The CDR3 is 16 amino acids. CDR1 and CDR2 from the germline V gene are DFQATT and SNEGSKA (reference sequence).

This clonotype was seen repeatedly, ten times or more. This rearrangement joins TRBV29-1 to TRBJ2-7, with D possibly matching TRBD2 (6 bases). Germline assignment: CDR1 SQVTM and CDR2 ANQGSEA. V lost 6 bases to trimming and J lost 0 bases, with 12 bases between them. The CDR3 covers 13 residues. This CDR3 reads CSVHGGSSYEQYF. In nucleotides, the CDR3 is TGCAGCGTCCACGGAGGGAGCTCCTACGAGCAGTACTTC.

The table lists this clonotype with many counts. V usage is TRBV6-2 or TRBV6-3 and J usage is TRBJ2-1; TRBD2 is a possible D gene (6 bases). V was shortened by 4 bases and J by 8 bases, with 30 bases between the two germline ends. CDR3 length equals 19 residues. Per the germline V gene, CDR1 is MNHEY and CDR2 is SVGEGT. The CDR3 is CASSSPTRLVAWGLDEQFF. CDR3 nucleotides: TGTGCCAGCAGTTCTCCCACGAGACTAGTGGCATGGGGCCTGGATGAGCAGTTCTTC.

The chain has TRBV30 and TRBJ1-1; D is unclear. The CDR3 is 11 amino acids. Trimming stripped 2 bases from V and 8 bases from J, with 9 bases between. Germline CDR1 is GTSNPN and CDR2 is SVGIG (reference sequence). CDR3 in DNA: TGTGCCTGGAGTTTGACCGAAGAAGCTTTCTTT. Translated, it gives CAWSLTEEAFF.

This clonotype has only a few counts. This chain joins TRBV6-1 and TRBJ2-7, with D possibly called TRBD1 or TRBD2 (5 bases each). V gave up 1 base and J gave up 5 bases, with 15 bases separating them. CDR3 length equals 15 residues. Germline assignment: CDR1 MNHNS and CDR2 SASEGT. The DNA of the CDR3 is TGTGCCAGCAGTGAAGAGGGGCCGGGGAAGAACGAGCAGTACTTC. Protein product: CASSEEGPGKNEQYF.

Concerning this clonotype itself: One end of the junction varies from germline; a read error may be responsible. V usage is TRBV20-1 and J usage is TRBJ1-3; D might be TRBD1 (6 bases). Germline V gives CDR1 DFQATT, CDR2 SNEGSKA (reference sequence). The CDR3 is 13 residues long. CDR3: CSARAGAGNTLYF. CDR3 DNA: TGCAGTGCTAGAGCAGGGGCTGGAAACACCTTATATTTT.

This clonotype was found many times. The CDR3 DNA follows: TGTGCCAGCAGCTTAGTAGGAGAAGCTAACTATGGCTACACCTTC. It translates to CASSLVGEANYGYTF. V gene TRBV7-2 combines with J gene TRBJ1-2, with D unresolved. Germline V gene data show CDR1 as SGHTA and CDR2 as FQGNSA. This CDR3 comprises 15 residues. V lost 1 base and J lost 0, with 9 bases in between.

This clonotype was seen more than once but under ten times. The chain is built from TRBV6-5 and TRBJ1-5, with D unclear. Per the germline V gene, CDR1 is MNHEY and CDR2 is SVGAGI. Trimming shortened V by 3 bases and J by 9 bases, and 12 bases separated the two germline ends. This CDR3 contains 13 residues. The DNA for the CDR3 is TGTGCCAGCAGTTATGAGACCTCTTCGCCCCAGCATTTT. Translating gives CASSYETSSPQHF.

The V and J genes are TRBV3-1 and TRBJ2-3; 9 nucleotides agree with TRBD2. The CDR3 spans 17 residues. V lost 1 base, J lost 2 bases, and 7 bases stayed unmatched. In germline, CDR1 is LGHDT, CDR2 YNNKEL (reference sequence). CDR3 region: CASSQGMTSGPTDTQYF. CDR3 in DNA: TGTGCCAGCAGCCAAGGTATGACTAGCGGACCCACAGATACGCAGTATTTT.

The V and J genes are TRBV20-1 and TRBJ2-3; 7 bases fit TRBD1. This CDR3 comprises 14 residues. V lost 7 bases to trimming and J lost 0 bases; unmatched junction nucleotides: 7. Germline V gene data show CDR1 as DFQATT and CDR2 as SNEGSKA (reference sequence). This chain's CDR3 is CSGLDRQSTDTQYF. CDR3 DNA: TGCAGTGGGCTGGACAGGCAAAGCACAGATACGCAGTATTTT.

This clonotype has a handful of counts. This chain uses TRBV29-1 with TRBJ2-5, with TRBD2 identical over 12 bases. In germline, CDR1 is SQVTM, CDR2 ANQGSEA. J was trimmed by 8 bases and V by 7 bases; bases with no gene match: 14. The CDR3 runs 15 residues. CDR3 region: CSGSIPRTSGVTQYF. CDR3 nucleotides: TGCAGCGGATCAATCCCGAGGACTAGCGGGGTTACCCAGTACTTC.

The sample holds many counts of this clonotype. The V call is TRBV6-1, the J call TRBJ1-1; D call uncertain. CDR3 size: 14 residues. Germline values: CDR1 MNHNS, CDR2 SASEGT. With 5 bases removed from V and 1 base from J, the gap between germline ends came to 11 bases. CDR3 amino acids: CASSPLPWNTEAFF. The CDR3 nucleotides are TGTGCCAGCAGTCCCCTCCCGTGGAACACTGAAGCTTTCTTT.

This clonotype was found a few times. This chain uses TRBV20-1 with TRBJ2-7; 10 nucleotides match TRBD2. V dropped 6 bases and J dropped 2; count of bases not matched to a gene: 7. The CDR3 consists of 14 residues. Per the germline V gene, CDR1 is DFQATT and CDR2 is SNEGSKA (reference sequence). The CDR3 nucleotides are TGCAGTGCAGACCTAGCGGGGGCCACCTACGAGCAGTACTTC. This encodes CSADLAGATYEQYF.

The gene calls are TRBV4-1 and TRBJ1-6; D gene uncertain. CDR1 and CDR2 from the germline V gene are MGHRA and YSYEKL. With 0 bases removed from V and 6 bases from J, the gap between germline ends came to 15 bases. The CDR3 covers 17 residues. CDR3 protein: CASSQDQVRAVNSPLHF. The CDR3 DNA is TGCGCCAGCAGCCAAGACCAGGTTCGGGCAGTTAATTCACCCCTCCACTTT.

This clonotype was found many times. The gene calls are TRBV29-1 and TRBJ2-4, with 12 bases aligning to TRBD1. CDR3 length: 15 residues. Trimming removed 1 base from V and 6 bases from J; junction bases left unmatched: 4. CDR1 SQVTM and CDR2 ANQGSEA come from the germline V gene. This CDR3 is CSVEGGTGGPNIQYF. The CDR3 nucleotides are TGCAGCGTTGAAGGAGGGACAGGGGGCCCAAACATTCAGTACTTC.